This paragraph covers one TCR beta chain sequence. Antigen: not known. At one end, the junction sequence differs from germline, possibly due to a read error. Treatment defined: approximately 9-day PBMC culture with coronavirus spike peptide pools or control peptides (ViraFEST assay). Days 3 and 7 were when half the medium was replaced with fresh IL-2 medium. CDR1 SEHNR and CDR2 FQNEAQ come from the germline V gene (reference sequence). This CDR3 region has 17 residues. The data were obtained in a study of vaccination and CD4 T cells after COVID-19. Across the study: Post-COVID specimens were obtained a median 101 days after diagnosis (range 35 to 161). Study results and limitations: Spike mono-reactivity was found in 304 of 307 vaccine-specific clones from convalescent patients.

Cultured CD4+ T-cell DNA underwent Oncomine TCR Beta short-read sequencing. TCRdb re-called the PCR reads through MiXCR, storing one row per CDR3 protein. The sample consists of 9,000 to 15,000 distinct CDR3 sequences, more than 45% of them appearing once. Sequencing used CD4+ T cells from blood, cultured in vitro. This chain links TRBV7-9 with TRBJ2-7; 9 bases line up with TRBD2. The source is a human donor who had recovered from COVID-19. This chain's CDR3 is CVSSLANEAGGSYEQYF. CDR3 nucleotide sequence: TGTGTCAGCAGCTTAGCGAACGAAGCGGGAGGCTCCTACGAGCAGTACTTC.